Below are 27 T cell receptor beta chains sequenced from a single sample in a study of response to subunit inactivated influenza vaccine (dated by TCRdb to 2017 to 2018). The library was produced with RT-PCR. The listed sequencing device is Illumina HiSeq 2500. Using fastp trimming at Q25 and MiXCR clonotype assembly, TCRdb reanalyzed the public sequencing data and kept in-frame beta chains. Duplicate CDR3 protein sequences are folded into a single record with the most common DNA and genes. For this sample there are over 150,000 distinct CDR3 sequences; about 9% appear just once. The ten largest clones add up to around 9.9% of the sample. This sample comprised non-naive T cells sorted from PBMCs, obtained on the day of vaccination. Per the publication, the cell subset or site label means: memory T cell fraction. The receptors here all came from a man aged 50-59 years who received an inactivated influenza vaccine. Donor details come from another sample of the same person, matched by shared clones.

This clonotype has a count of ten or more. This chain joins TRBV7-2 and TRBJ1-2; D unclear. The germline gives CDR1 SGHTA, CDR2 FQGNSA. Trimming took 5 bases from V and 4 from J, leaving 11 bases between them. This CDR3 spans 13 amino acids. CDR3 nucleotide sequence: TGTGCCAGCAGCCTTGGACCGGCCTATGGCTACACCTTC. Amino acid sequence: CASSLGPAYGYTF.

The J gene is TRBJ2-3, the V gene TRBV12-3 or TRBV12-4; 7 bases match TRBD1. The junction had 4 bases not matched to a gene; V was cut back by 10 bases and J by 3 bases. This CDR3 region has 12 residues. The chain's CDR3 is CATRQGTDTQYF. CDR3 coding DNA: TGTGCCACTCGACAGGGAACAGATACGCAGTATTTT.

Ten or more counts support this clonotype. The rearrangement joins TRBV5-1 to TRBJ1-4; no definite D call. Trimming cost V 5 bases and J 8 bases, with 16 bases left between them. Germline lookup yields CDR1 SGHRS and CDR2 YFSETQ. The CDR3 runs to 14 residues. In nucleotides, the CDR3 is TGCGCCAGCAGTCCCGGCAGCGGCACCGAAAAACTGTTTTTT. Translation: CASSPGSGTEKLFF.

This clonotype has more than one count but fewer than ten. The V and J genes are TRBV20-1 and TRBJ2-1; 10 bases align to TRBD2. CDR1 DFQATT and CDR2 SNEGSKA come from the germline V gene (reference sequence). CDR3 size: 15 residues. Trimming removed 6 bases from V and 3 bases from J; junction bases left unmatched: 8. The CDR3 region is CSAEGTSVSYNEQFF. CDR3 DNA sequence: TGCAGTGCCGAAGGGACTAGCGTAAGCTACAATGAGCAGTTCTTC.

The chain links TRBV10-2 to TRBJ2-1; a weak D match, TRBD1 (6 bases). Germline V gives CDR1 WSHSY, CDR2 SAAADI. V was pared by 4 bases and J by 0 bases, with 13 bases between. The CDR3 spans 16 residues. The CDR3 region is CASSVGGYTSYNEQFF. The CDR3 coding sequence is TGCGCCAGCAGTGTAGGGGGATACACCTCCTACAATGAGCAGTTCTTC.

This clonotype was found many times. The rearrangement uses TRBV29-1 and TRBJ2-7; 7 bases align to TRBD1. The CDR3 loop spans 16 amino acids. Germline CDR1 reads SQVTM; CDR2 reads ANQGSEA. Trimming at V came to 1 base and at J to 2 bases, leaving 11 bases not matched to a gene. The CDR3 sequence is CSVEASRGQTAYEQYF. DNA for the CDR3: TGCAGCGTTGAAGCTTCGAGGGGACAGACCGCCTACGAGCAGTACTTC.

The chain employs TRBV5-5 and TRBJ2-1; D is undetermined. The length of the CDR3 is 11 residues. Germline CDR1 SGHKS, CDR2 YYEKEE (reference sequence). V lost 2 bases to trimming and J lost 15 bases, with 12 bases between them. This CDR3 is CASSLDSFLFF. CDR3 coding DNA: TGTGCCAGCAGCTTAGACTCTTTTCTGTTCTTC.

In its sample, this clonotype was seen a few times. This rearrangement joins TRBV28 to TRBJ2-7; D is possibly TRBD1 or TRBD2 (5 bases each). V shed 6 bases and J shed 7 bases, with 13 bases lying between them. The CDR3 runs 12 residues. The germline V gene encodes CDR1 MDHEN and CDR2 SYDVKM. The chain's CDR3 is CASRGDHGEQYF. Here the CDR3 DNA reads TGTGCCAGCAGAGGGGACCACGGGGAGCAGTACTTC.

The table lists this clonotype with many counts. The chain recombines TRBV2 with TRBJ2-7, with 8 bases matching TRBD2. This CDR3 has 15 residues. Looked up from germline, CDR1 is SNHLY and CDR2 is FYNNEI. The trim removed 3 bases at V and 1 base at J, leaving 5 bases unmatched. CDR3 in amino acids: CASSESVAGSYEQYF. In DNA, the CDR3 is TGTGCCAGCAGTGAGTCGGTAGCGGGGTCCTACGAGCAGTACTTC. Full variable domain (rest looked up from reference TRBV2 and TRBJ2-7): EPEVTQTPSHQVTQMGQEVILRCVPISNHLYFYWYRQILGQKVEFLVSFYNNEISEKSEIFDDQFSVERPDGSNFTLKIRSTKLEDSAMYFCASSESVAGSYEQYFGPGTRLTVT.

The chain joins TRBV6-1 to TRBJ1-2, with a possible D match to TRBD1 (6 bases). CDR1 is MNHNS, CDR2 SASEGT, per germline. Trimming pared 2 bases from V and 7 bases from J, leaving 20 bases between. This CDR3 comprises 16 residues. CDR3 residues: CASSERIGRGGPGYTF. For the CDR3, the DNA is TGTGCCAGCAGTGAACGAATCGGCAGGGGCGGGCCTGGCTACACCTTC.

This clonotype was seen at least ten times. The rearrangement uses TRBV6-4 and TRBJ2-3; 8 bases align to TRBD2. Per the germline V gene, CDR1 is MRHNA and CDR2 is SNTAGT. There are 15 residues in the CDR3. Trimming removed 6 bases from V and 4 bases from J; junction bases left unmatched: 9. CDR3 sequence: CASSLTGGKSDTQYF. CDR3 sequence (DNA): TGTGCCAGCAGCCTAACGGGAGGGAAGTCAGATACGCAGTATTTT.

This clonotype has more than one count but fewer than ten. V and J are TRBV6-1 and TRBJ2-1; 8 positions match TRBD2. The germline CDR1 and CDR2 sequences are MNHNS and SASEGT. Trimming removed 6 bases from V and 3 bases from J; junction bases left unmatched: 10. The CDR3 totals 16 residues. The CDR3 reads CASRPGGGGIYNEQFF. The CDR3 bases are TGTGCCAGCAGACCCGGGGGCGGGGGGATCTACAATGAGCAGTTCTTC.

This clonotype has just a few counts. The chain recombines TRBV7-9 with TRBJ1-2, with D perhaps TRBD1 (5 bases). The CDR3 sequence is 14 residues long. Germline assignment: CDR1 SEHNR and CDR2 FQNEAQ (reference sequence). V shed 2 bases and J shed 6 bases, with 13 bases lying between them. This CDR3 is CASSLSGFMDGYTF. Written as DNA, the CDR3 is TGTGCCAGCAGCTTATCAGGGTTTATGGATGGCTACACCTTC. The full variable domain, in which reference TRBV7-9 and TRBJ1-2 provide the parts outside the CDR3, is DTGVSQNPRHKITKRGQNVTFRCDPISEHNRLYWYRQTLGQGPEFLTYFQNEAQLEKSRLLSDRFSAERPKGSFSTLEIQRTEQGDSAMYLCASSLSGFMDGYTFGSGTRLTVV.

The CDR3 sequence: CSVEPGGYNEQFF. The CDR3 nucleotides are TGCAGCGTTGAACCCGGGGGGTACAATGAGCAGTTCTTC. V and J are TRBV29-1 and TRBJ2-1; TRBD2 aligns across 7 bases. With V trimmed by 2 bases and J by 4 bases, 2 bases remained unmatched. Germline V lookup: CDR1 SQVTM, CDR2 ANQGSEA. The CDR3 totals 13 residues.

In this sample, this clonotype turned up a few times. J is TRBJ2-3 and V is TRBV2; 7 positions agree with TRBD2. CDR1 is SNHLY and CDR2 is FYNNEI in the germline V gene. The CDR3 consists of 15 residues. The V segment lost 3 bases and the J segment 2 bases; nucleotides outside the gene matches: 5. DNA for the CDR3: TGTGCCAGCAGTGACTTGCGGGAGTACACAGATACGCAGTATTTT. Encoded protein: CASSDLREYTDTQYF.

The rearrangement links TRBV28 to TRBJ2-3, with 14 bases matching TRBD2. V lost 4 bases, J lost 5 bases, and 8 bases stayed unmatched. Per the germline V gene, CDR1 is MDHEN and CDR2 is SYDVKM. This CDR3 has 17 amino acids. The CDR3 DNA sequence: TGTGCCAGCAGTTCAAGAGGACTAGCGGGAGGTGAAGATACGCAGTATTTT. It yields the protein CASSSRGLAGGEDTQYF. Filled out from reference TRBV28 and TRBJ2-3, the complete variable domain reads DVKVTQSSRYLVKRTGEKVFLECVQDMDHENMFWYRQDPGLGLRLIYFSYDVKMKEKGDIPEGYSVSREKKERFSLILESASTNQTSMYLCASSSRGLAGGEDTQYFGPGTRLTVL.

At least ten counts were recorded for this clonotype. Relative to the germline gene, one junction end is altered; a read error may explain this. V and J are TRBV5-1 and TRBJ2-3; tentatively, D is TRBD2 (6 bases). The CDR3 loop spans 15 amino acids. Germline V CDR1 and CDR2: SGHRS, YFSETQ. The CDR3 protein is CASSLASAGADTQYF. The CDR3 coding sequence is TGCGCCAGCAGTTTGGCTAGCGCTGGGGCAGATACGCAGTATTTT.

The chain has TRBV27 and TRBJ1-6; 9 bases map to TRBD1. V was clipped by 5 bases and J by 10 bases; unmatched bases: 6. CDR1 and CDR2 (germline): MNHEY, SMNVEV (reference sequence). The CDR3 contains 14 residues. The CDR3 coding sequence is TGTGCCAGCAGTATGACAGGGGGGCGCTCACCCCTCCACTTT. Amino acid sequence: CASSMTGGRSPLHF.

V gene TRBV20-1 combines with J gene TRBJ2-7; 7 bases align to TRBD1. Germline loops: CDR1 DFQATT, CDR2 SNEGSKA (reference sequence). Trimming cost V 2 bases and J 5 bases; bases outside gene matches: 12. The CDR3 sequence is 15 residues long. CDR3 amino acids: CSARPYRGGADEQYF. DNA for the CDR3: TGCAGTGCTAGACCATACAGGGGTGGTGCCGACGAGCAGTACTTC.

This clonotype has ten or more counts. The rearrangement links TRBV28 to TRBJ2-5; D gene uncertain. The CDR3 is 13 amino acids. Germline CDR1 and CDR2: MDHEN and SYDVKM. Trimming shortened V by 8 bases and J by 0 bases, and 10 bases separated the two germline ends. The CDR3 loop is CASRRIYQETQYF. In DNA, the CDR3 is TGTGCCAGCCGCAGGATTTACCAAGAGACCCAGTACTTC.

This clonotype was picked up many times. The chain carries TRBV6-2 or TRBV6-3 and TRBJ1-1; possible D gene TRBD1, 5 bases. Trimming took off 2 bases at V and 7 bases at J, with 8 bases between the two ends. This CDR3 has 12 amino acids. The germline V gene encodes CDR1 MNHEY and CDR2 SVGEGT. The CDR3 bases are TGTGCCAGCAGTTACACGGGACTTGAAGCTTTCTTT. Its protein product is CASSYTGLEAFF.

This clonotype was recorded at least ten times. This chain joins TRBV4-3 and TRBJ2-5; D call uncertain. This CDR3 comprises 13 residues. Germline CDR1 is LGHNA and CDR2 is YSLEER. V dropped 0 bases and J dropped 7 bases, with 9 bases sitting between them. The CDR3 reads CASSQDDWGTQYF. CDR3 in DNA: TGCGCCAGCAGCCAAGACGATTGGGGGACCCAGTACTTC.

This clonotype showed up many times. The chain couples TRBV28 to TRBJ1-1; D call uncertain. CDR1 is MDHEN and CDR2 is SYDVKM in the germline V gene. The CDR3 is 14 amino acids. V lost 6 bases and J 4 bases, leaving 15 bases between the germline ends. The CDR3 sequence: CASSGPQKGTEAFF. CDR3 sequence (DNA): TGTGCCAGCAGCGGACCCCAAAAGGGCACTGAAGCTTTCTTT.

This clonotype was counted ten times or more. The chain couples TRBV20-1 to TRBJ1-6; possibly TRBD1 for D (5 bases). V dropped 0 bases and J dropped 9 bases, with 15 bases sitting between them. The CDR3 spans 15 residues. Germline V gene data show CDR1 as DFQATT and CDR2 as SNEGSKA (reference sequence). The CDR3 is CSARDFRVRFSPLHF. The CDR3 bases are TGCAGTGCTAGAGATTTCAGGGTTAGGTTTTCACCCCTCCACTTT.

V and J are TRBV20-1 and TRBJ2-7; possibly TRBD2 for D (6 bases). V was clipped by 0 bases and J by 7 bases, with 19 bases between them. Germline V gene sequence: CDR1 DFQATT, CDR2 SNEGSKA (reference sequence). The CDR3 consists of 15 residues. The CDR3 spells CSARDRAGFPREQYF. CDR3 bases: TGCAGTGCTAGAGATAGGGCGGGGTTCCCTAGGGAGCAGTACTTC.

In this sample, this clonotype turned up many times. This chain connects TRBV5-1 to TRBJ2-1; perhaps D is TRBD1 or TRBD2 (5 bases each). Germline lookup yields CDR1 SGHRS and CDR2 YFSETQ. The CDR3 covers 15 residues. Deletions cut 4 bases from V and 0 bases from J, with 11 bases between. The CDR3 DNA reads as TGCGCCAGCAGCCGGGGACGGAGCTCCTACAATGAGCAGTTCTTC. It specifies CASSRGRSSYNEQFF.

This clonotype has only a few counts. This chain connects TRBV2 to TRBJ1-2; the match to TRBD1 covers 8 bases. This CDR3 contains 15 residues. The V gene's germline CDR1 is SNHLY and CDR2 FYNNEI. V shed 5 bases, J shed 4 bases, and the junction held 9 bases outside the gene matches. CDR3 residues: CASSLGTGGTYGYTF. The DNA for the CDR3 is TGTGCCAGCAGTTTAGGGACAGGAGGGACCTATGGCTACACCTTC. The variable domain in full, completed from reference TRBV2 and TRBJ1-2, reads EPEVTQTPSHQVTQMGQEVILRCVPISNHLYFYWYRQILGQKVEFLVSFYNNEISEKSEIFDDQFSVERPDGSNFTLKIRSTKLEDSAMYFCASSLGTGGTYGYTFGSGTRLTVV.